This TCR beta chain was found in a study of OX40 agonist ivuxolimab in advanced cancers. Across the study: Of the participants, approximately 44% had some prior anti-PD-1, anti-PD-L1 or anti-CTLA-4 therapy, which was allowed.

Study-wide findings and caveats: With doses of 0.1 to 3.0 mg/kg, CD4+ and CD8+ blood T cells had undergone clonal expansion by week 6.

Comments on this clone: The antigen is unknown.

TCRdb's table, derived via immunoSEQ multiplex PCR, lists solely in-frame clones and lacks some. Of 54,000 or so clones listed, 84% are singletons. V lost 1 base, J lost 0 bases, and 6 bases lay in between. The CDR3 has 14 amino acids. The germline CDR1 and CDR2 sequences are SGHVS and FQNEAQ. The chain links TRBV7-8 to TRBJ2-5; D is possibly TRBD2 (5 bases). The specimen comprised CD4+ or CD8+ T cells sorted from blood, sampled in a trial of the OX40 agonist ivuxolimab. The receptor's source is an adult with an advanced solid tumor such as melanoma, head and neck, liver or kidney cancer. The CDR3 protein is CASSLEDYQETQYF. CDR3 in DNA: TGTGCCAGCAGCTTAGAGGACTACCAAGAGACCCAGTACTTC. The complete variable domain, with remaining parts taken from reference TRBV7-8 and TRBJ2-5, reads GAGVSQSPRYKVAKRGQDVALRCDPISGHVSLFWYQQALGQGPEFLTYFQNEAQLDKSGLPSDRFFAERPEGSVSTLKIQRTQQEDSAVYLCASSLEDYQETQYFGPGTRLLVL.